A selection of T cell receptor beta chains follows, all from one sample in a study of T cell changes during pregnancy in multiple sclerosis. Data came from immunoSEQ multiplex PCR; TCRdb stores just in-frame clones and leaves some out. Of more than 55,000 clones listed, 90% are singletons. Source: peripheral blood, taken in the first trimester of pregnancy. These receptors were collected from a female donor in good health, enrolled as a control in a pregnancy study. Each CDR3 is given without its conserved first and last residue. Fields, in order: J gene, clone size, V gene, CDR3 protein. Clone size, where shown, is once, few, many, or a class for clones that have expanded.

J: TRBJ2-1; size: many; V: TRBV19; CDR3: ASSIDNGAYNEQF
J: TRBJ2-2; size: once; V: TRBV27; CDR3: ASSSLRLAGAHTGELF
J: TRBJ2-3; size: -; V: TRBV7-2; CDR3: ASTTLAGEVADTQY
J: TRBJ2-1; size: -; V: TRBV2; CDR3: ASSEAGTDPSL
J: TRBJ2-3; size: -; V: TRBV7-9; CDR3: ASSLGGPDTQY
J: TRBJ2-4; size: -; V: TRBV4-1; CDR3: ASSQTTVPRDIQY
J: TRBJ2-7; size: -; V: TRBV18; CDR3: ASSPPSSGYYEQY
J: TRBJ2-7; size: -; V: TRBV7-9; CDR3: ASSPRDTSYEQY
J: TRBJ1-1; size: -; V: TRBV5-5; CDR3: ASSRTGGGAEAF
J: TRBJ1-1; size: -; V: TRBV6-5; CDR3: ASRRQGTEAF
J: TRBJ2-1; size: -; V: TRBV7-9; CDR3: ASSPPRNEQF
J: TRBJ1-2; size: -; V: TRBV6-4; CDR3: ASSDSSRTGNYGYT
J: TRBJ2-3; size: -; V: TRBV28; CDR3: ASSLREGRTDTQY
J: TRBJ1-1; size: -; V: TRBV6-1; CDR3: ASSEDGGARGNTEAF
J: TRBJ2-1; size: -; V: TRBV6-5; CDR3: ASSKTSGRVNEQF
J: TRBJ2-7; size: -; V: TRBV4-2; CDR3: ASSQESGGAYEQY
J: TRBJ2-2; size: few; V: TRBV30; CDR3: AWSVPDRATGELF
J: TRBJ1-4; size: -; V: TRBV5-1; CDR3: ASRDPGLREKLF
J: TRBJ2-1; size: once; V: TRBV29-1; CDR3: SVEDWRGPPTNNEQF
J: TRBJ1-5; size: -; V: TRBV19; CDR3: ATGQGFQPQH
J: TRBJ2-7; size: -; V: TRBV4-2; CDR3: ASRASSYEQY
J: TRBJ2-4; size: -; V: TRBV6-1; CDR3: ASSEEVAGGLKNIQY
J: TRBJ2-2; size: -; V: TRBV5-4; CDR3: ASSLGGEAGELF
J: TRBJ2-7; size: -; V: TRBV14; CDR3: ASSFGQAKYEQY
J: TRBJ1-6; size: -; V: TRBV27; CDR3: ASSSPLRDSPLH
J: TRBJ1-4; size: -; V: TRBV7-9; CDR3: ASSLSRGGNEKLF
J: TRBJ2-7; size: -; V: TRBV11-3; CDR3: ASSLDTRGEQY
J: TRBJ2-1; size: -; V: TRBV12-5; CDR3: ASESPGTSIPNEQF
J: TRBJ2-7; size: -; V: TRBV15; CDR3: ATSIRWGQGFNEQY
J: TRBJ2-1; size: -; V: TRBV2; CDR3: ASRATSGSYNEQF
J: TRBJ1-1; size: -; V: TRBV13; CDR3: ASSERQNTEAF
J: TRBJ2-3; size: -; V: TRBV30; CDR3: AWSVRSRDTQY
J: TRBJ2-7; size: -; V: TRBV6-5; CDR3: ASSYPERGYEQY
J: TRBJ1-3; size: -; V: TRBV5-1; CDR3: ASSPWTGGISSGNTIY
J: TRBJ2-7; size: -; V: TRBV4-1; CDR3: ASSGRLAENEQY
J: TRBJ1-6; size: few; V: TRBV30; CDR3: AWSVEGYNSPLH
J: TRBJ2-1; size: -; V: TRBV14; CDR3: ASSQLAGSYNEQF
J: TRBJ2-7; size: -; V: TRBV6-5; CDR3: ASSAPDSYYEQY
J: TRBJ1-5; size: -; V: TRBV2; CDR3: ASSDTGGVGNQPQH
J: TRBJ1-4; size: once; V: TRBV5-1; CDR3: ASSSSPGTGVTHEKLF
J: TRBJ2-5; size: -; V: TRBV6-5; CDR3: ASSYSQGLQQETQY
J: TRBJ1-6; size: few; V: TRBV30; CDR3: AWSLRRTATNSPLH